The rows below give T cell receptor beta chains drawn from one sample of a study of long-term antiretroviral therapy in people with HIV. The assay was immunoSEQ multiplex PCR, and TCRdb's table has in-frame clones only and misses some. The sample yields around 12,000 clones, 88% seen once. The sequences come from unsorted PBMCs, collected 2.1 years after starting antiretroviral therapy. Receptors were obtained from a woman aged 40 to 50 with HIV. Each CDR3 is given with its conserved first and last residue. A D gene is named only where the DNA matches it firmly. Part of the rows lack a size; the others show once, few, many or a class for expanded clones.

TRBV7-9	.	.	TRBJ1-1	CASRPAAVGKTEPEAFF	TGTGCCAGCAGGCCGGCGGCAGTTGGGAAAACGGAGCCTGAAGCTTTCTTT
TRBV6-5	.	.	TRBJ1-5	CASSRTRGQPQHF	TGTGCCAGCAGTCGGACCCGGGGGCAGCCCCAGCATTTT
TRBV19	.	.	TRBJ1-2	CASSRADLGYTF	TGTGCCAGTAGCCGCGCGGATCTAGGCTACACCTTC
TRBV6-1	.	.	TRBJ1-6	CASSELVGGSPLHF	TGTGCCAGCAGTGAACTGGTGGGGGGTTCACCCCTCCACTTT
TRBV7-2	.	.	TRBJ1-6	CASSLPGNNSPLHF	TGTGCCAGCAGCTTACCAGGGAATAATTCACCCCTCCACTTT
TRBV5-4	.	.	TRBJ1-4	CASSLDPRRTNEKLFF	TGTGCCAGCAGCTTGGACCCTCGTAGAACTAATGAAAAACTGTTTTTT
TRBV7-8	TRBD1	.	TRBJ2-2	CASSRDRGWPGELFF	TGTGCCAGCAGCCGCGACAGGGGATGGCCCGGGGAGCTGTTTTTT
TRBV5-1	TRBD1	.	TRBJ1-2	CASSSTGGVYGYTF	TGCGCCAGCAGCTCTACAGGGGGAGTGTATGGCTACACCTTC
TRBV7-9	.	.	TRBJ2-2	CASSPEGRRTGELFF	TGTGCCAGCAGCCCGGAAGGGCGGAGAACCGGGGAGCTGTTTTTT
TRBV6-5	.	.	TRBJ1-5	CASSYSRLSNQPQHF	TGTGCCAGCAGTTACAGTAGGCTCAGCAATCAGCCCCAGCATTTT
TRBV7-2	TRBD2	.	TRBJ2-5	CASSYLAGGRETQYF	TGTGCCAGCAGCTACCTAGCGGGGGGGCGAGAGACCCAGTACTTC
TRBV19	.	.	TRBJ1-5	CASSTNFGQSLEPQHF	TGTGCCAGTAGTACGAACTTCGGACAGTCTTTGGAGCCCCAGCATTTT
TRBV6-1	TRBD1	few	TRBJ1-2	CASTSDRVNGYTF	TGTGCCAGCACCTCGGACAGGGTAAATGGCTACACCTTC
TRBV2	TRBD1	.	TRBJ1-6	CASSGRQGDSPLHF	TGTGCCAGCAGTGGCCGACAGGGGGATTCACCCCTCCACTTT
TRBV10-3	TRBD1	.	TRBJ1-2	CAIRGERDRVNYGYTF	TGTGCCATCAGGGGGGAGAGGGACAGGGTTAACTATGGCTACACCTTC
TRBV2	TRBD1	.	TRBJ2-7	CASLRRDRGYEQYF	TGTGCCAGCCTCCGCCGGGACAGGGGGTACGAGCAGTACTTC
TRBV7-8	TRBD1	few	TRBJ2-4	CASSVSGTGSTQNIQYF	TGTGCCAGCAGCGTTTCCGGGACAGGCTCCACTCAAAACATTCAGTACTTC